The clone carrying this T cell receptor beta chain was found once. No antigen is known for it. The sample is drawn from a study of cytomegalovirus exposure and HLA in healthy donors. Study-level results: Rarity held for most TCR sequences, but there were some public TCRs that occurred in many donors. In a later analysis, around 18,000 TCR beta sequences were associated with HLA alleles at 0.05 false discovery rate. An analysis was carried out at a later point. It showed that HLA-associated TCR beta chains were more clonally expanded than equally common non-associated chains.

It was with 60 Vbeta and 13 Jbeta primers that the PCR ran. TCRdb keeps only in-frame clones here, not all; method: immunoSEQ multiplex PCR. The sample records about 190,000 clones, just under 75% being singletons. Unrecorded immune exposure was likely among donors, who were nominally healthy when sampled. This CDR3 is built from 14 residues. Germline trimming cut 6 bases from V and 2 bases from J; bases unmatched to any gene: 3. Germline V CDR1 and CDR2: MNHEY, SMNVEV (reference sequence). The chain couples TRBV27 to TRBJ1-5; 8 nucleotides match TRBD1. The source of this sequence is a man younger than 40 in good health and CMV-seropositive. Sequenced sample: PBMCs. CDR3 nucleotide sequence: TGTGCCAGCAGAGACAGGGGAGGCAATCAGCCCCAGCATTTT. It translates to CASRDRGGNQPQHF.